This is a list of T cell receptor beta chains from one sample in a study of T cell responses to AZD1222 COVID-19 vaccine. Some clones are missing from TCRdb's copy, which holds only in-frame ones; the method was immunoSEQ multiplex PCR. Here the sample spans some 130,000 clones, around 87% being singletons. The sample consisted of peripheral blood, taken on day 0 of AZD1222 vaccination. Receptors were obtained from an adult in good health. Each CDR3 is given with its conserved first and last residue. The order of the fields is J gene, V gene, D gene, clone size, CDR3 protein, CDR3 DNA. A D gene is named only where the DNA matches it firmly. Size values are once, few and many counts, or a class for expanded clones, and some rows have none.

>TRBJ2-1|TRBV12-3/TRBV12-4|NA|NA
CASSLVATEQFF
TGTGCCAGCAGTTTGGTGGCGACTGAGCAGTTCTTC
>TRBJ2-1|TRBV6-5|TRBD2|few
CASSYSSGASYNEQFF
TGTGCCAGCAGTTACTCAAGCGGGGCCTCCTACAATGAGCAGTTCTTC
>TRBJ2-3|TRBV27|NA|once
CASWDPGTDTQYF
TGTGCCAGCTGGGATCCGGGCACAGATACGCAGTATTTT
>TRBJ2-3|TRBV7-6|NA|NA
CASSRSTDTQYF
TGTGCCAGCTCCAGGAGCACAGATACGCAGTATTTT
>TRBJ1-1|TRBV29-1|NA|NA
CSVERLHPTEAFF
TGCAGCGTTGAAAGGTTACACCCCACTGAAGCTTTCTTT
>TRBJ2-2|TRBV30|TRBD2|NA
CAWRGLGRTANTGELFF
TGTGCCTGGAGGGGACTAGGACGTACCGCGAACACCGGGGAGCTGTTTTTT
>TRBJ1-1|TRBV7-9|NA|NA
CASSYLGGARTEAFF
TGTGCCAGCTCCTACTTGGGAGGGGCGCGGACTGAAGCTTTCTTT
>TRBJ2-1|TRBV27|TRBD1|once
CASSFRDRVANEQFF
TGTGCCAGCAGTTTCAGGGACAGGGTCGCCAATGAGCAGTTCTTC
>TRBJ1-6|TRBV7-9|NA|NA
CASSSDGTSPLHF
TGTGCCAGCAGCTCGGACGGAACTTCACCCCTCCACTTT
>TRBJ2-3|TRBV7-2|NA|NA
CASSPGGDRKYF
TGTGCCAGCAGCCCCGGGGGGGACAGGAAGTATTTT
>TRBJ2-4|TRBV27|TRBD1|NA
CASSLSRGNIQYF
TGTGCCAGCAGTTTATCCAGGGGGAACATTCAGTACTTC
>TRBJ2-7|TRBV5-1|TRBD2|NA
CASSRDWTSGGYEQYF
TGCGCCAGCAGCCGAGATTGGACTAGCGGGGGCTACGAGCAGTACTTC
>TRBJ2-2|TRBV9|NA|NA
CASHVGRGTGELFF
TGTGCCAGCCACGTGGGCAGGGGCACCGGGGAGCTGTTTTTT
>TRBJ1-5|TRBV27|NA|NA
CASSFGTNQPQHF
TGTGCCAGCAGTTTTGGTACCAATCAGCCCCAGCATTTT
>TRBJ1-1|TRBV29-1|NA|NA
CSVEVDTEAFF
TGCAGCGTTGAGGTGGACACTGAAGCTTTCTTT
>TRBJ2-7|TRBV13|NA|NA
CASSLSQGVYEQYF
TGTGCCAGCAGCTTATCACAGGGCGTCTACGAGCAGTACTTC
>TRBJ1-1|TRBV5-6|NA|NA
CASSLEQGGYTEAFF
TGTGCCAGCAGCTTGGAACAGGGAGGTTACACTGAAGCTTTCTTT
>TRBJ1-1|TRBV27|NA|NA
CASSRRGRSTEAFF
TGTGCCAGCAGTCGACGAGGCAGGAGCACTGAAGCTTTCTTT
>TRBJ2-2|TRBV29-1|NA|NA
CSVAGVNTGELFF
TGCAGCGTTGCAGGGGTCAACACCGGGGAGCTGTTTTTT
>TRBJ1-2|TRBV5-4|TRBD1|NA
CASSDTQGGNYGYTF
TGTGCCAGCAGCGATACTCAGGGGGGTAACTATGGCTACACCTTC
>TRBJ2-1|TRBV12-3/TRBV12-4|NA|once
CASSLWDNEQFF
TGTGCCAGCAGCCTTTGGGACAATGAGCAGTTCTTC
>TRBJ1-4|TRBV3-1/TRBV3-2|TRBD1|NA
CASSPGQGDEKLFF
TGTGCCAGCAGCCCGGGACAGGGGGATGAAAAACTGTTTTTT
>TRBJ2-2|TRBV7-8|NA|NA
CASSSVNTGELFF
TGTGCCAGCAGCTCAGTTAACACCGGGGAGCTGTTTTTT
>TRBJ2-7|TRBV7-9|NA|NA
CASSAGTVSYEQYF
TGTGCCAGCAGCGCCGGGACCGTTTCCTACGAGCAGTACTTC
>TRBJ1-3|TRBV30|NA|NA
CAWSMTSAGTSRNTIYF
TGTGCCTGGAGTATGACAAGCGCCGGGACTTCGCGAAACACCATATATTTT
>TRBJ2-1|TRBV5-4|NA|once
CASSPRSGASSYEQFF
TGTGCCAGCAGCCCGCGGTCGGGGGCCTCGAGTTATGAGCAGTTCTTC
>TRBJ1-2|TRBV2|NA|NA
CASTWSGNYGYTF
TGTGCCAGCACATGGTCGGGGAACTATGGCTACACCTTC
>TRBJ1-1|TRBV3-1/TRBV3-2|NA|NA
CASSHLRVTEAFF
TGTGCCAGCAGCCACCTCAGGGTCACTGAAGCTTTCTTT
>TRBJ1-1|TRBV7-8|NA|few
CASSPHSRGTEAFF
TGTGCCAGCAGCCCCCATTCCCGGGGCACTGAAGCTTTCTTT
>TRBJ1-1|TRBV7-2|NA|NA
CASSLAILNTEAFF
TGTGCCAGCAGCTTGGCGATTCTGAACACTGAAGCTTTCTTT
>TRBJ2-7|TRBV6-5|NA|NA
CATRQDTYEQYF
TGTGCCACCAGACAGGATACCTACGAGCAGTACTTC
>TRBJ1-1|TRBV15|NA|few
CATSRDPPGGFNTEAFF
TGTGCCACCAGCAGAGATCCACCCGGAGGGTTCAACACTGAAGCTTTCTTT
>TRBJ1-1|TRBV5-6|NA|NA
CASSVNTEAFF
TGTGCCAGCAGCGTGAACACTGAAGCTTTCTTT
>TRBJ1-5|TRBV18|NA|NA
CASSPNGGGQPQHF
TGTGCCAGCTCCCCAAACGGGGGCGGTCAGCCCCAGCATTTT
>TRBJ2-7|TRBV19|NA|NA
CASSINGFQDEQYF
TGTGCCAGTAGTATAAACGGCTTCCAGGACGAGCAGTACTTC
>TRBJ1-1|TRBV4-1|NA|many
CASSLLGGEAFF
TGCGCCAGCAGCCTCCTCGGGGGTGAAGCTTTCTTT
>TRBJ2-7|TRBV5-1|NA|NA
CASSPQSLANEQYF
TGCGCCAGCAGCCCGCAGTCTTTGGCCAACGAGCAGTACTTC